This T cell receptor beta chain was profiled in a study of CD8 T cells in Susac syndrome (dated by TCRdb to 2018 to 2020). In terms of the full investigation: Repertoire sequencing was used to test whether CD8+ T cell activation and differentiation in Susac syndrome was antigen driven. What the study reported, not specific to this receptor: The number of individuals in the TCR sequencing and HLA analysis was acknowledged as relatively small.

Peripheral blood CD8+ and CD4+ T cells from healthy donors, Susac syndrome patients and multiple sclerosis patients were profiled using high-throughput TCR beta sequencing. The multiple sclerosis controls were treatment-naive patients who had stable or active relapsing-remitting disease and met the revised McDonald criteria. Bulk CD8+ and CD4+ T cells were purified magnetically by negative isolation, whereas CD8+ TEMRA cells were enriched by FACS. Blood was drawn into EDTA tubes, processed within 24 hours, and PBMCs were isolated by density gradient centrifugation. PBMCs intended for TCR sequencing were frozen in liquid nitrogen and were later thawed in a 37 degrees C water bath. Purity of sorted or isolated CD4+, CD8+ and CD8+ TEMRA cells was at least 90%. RNA was extracted using the RNeasy kit, and roughly 0.45 to 1 microgram was reverse transcribed with random hexamers. The immunoSEQ multiplex PCR assay, covering 54 Vbeta and 13 Jbeta segments, was used to amplify TCR beta CDR3 regions. PCR amplification bias was corrected by using a synthetic template baseline for primer optimization and computational correction. Per the authors' processing: Reads were assigned to V, D and J genes according to IMGT and analyzed in immunoSEQ Analyzer, with only productive sequences retained. Clonality was calculated as one minus the Shannon entropy normalized by log2 of the number of productive unique sequences. For each patient and control, public and private clones were evaluated among the 100 most prevalent clones. A clone was defined as Susac-specific if it was absent from the healthy and MS cohorts, from some 1,100 published viral clones and from other ImmuneACCESS disease sequences. TCRdb trimmed the raw reads at Q25, called clones with MiXCR and kept productive beta chains. Each record represents a unique CDR3 protein, reported with the most common genes and DNA among its rows. The V and J calls reflect TCRdb's pipeline rather than the authors' work. Counted in this sample were approximately 230,000 distinct CDR3 sequences; 93% of them appeared once. The ten largest account for roughly 0.07% of the sample.

This clonotype was recorded only once. This receptor's antigen is unknown. Base qualities are missing; no much larger clone stands one base away. A lone read is weak support. The junction carries 13 bases between V and J, which are trimmed by 3 bases and 7 bases respectively. The cysteine opens and the phenylalanine closes a CDR3 of 15 amino acids. Only the CDR3 region is kept as DNA, spanning 45 bases read in frame from base 1. The V and J segments used are TRBV12-3 or TRBV12-4 and TRBJ1-6; TRBD1 is a weak D gene call, 5 bases matching. This TCR derives from a human donor with multiple sclerosis. The specimen sequenced was CD4+ T cells from PBMCs. The nucleotide sequence is given as TGTGCCAGCAGTTTGAGGCAGGGAGTCAATTCACCCCTCCACTTT. Protein translation: CASSLRQGVNSPLHF.